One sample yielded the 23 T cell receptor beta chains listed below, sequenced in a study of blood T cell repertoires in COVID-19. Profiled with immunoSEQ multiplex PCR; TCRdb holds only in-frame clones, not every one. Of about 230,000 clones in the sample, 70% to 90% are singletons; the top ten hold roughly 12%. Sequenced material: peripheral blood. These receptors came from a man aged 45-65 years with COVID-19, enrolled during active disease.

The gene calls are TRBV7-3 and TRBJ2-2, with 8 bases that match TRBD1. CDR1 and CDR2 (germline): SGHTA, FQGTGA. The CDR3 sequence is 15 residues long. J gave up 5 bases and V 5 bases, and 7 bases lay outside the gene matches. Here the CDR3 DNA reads TGTGCCAGCAGCCCTACAGGGGGTGGGACCGGGGAGCTGTTTTTT. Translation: CASSPTGGGTGELFF.

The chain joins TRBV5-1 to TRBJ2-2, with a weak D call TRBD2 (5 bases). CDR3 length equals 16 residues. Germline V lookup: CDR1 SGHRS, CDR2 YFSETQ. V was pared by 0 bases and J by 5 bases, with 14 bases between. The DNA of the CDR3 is TGCGCCAGCAGCTTGGTTGGTGGGAGTGAAACCGGGGAGCTGTTTTTT. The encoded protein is CASSLVGGSETGELFF.

CDR3 sequence reads: CASSTPGQGGTGELFF. Written as DNA, the CDR3 is TGTGCCAGTAGTACCCCGGGACAGGGTGGCACCGGGGAGCTGTTTTTT. This rearrangement joins TRBV19 to TRBJ2-2; 9 nucleotides agree with TRBD1. V lost 4 bases to trimming and J lost 4 bases; unmatched junction nucleotides: 7. Per the germline V gene, CDR1 is LNHDA and CDR2 is SQIVND (reference sequence). This CDR3 has 16 residues.

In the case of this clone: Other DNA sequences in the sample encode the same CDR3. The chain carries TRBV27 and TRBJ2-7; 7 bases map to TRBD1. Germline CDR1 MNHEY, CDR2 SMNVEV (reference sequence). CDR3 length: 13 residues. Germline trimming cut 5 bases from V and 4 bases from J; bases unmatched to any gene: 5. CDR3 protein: CASSRRGSYEQYF. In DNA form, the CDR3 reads TGTGCCAGCAGTCGCAGGGGGTCTTACGAGCAGTACTTC.

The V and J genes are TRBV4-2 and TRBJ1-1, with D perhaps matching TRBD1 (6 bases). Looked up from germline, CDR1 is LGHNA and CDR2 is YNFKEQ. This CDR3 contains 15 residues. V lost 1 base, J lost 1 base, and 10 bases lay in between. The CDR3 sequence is CASSQVSRGNTEAFF. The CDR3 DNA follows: TGTGCCAGCAGCCAAGTAAGCAGGGGGAACACTGAAGCTTTCTTT.

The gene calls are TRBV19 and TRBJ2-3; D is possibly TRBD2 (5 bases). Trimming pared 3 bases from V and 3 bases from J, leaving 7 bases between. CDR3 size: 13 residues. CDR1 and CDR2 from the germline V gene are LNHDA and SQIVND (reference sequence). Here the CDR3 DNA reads TGTGCCAGTAGTATCACGGGGACAGATACGCAGTATTTT. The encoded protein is CASSITGTDTQYF. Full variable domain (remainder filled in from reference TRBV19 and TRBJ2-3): DGGITQSPKYLFRKEGQNVTLSCEQNLNHDAMYWYRQDPGQGLRLIYYSQIVNDFQKGDIAEGYSVSREKKESFPLTVTSAQKNPTAFYLCASSITGTDTQYFGPGTRLTVL.

CDR3 loop: CASGQHNEKLFF. CDR3 nucleotide sequence: TGTGCCAGTGGACAACATAATGAAAAACTGTTTTTT. This rearrangement joins TRBV3-1 (or the pseudogene TRBV3-2) to TRBJ1-4; tentatively, D is TRBD1 (5 bases). The CDR3 sequence is 12 residues long. Germline CDR1 LGHDT, CDR2 YNNKEL (reference sequence). The V and J ends lost 9 bases and 4 bases respectively, with 9 bases between them.

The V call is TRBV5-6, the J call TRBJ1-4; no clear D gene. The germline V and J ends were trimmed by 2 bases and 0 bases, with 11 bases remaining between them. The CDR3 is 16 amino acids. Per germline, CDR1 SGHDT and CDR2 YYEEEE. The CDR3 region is CASSLRGPSTNEKLFF. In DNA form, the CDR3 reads TGTGCCAGCAGCTTAAGAGGGCCTTCAACTAATGAAAAACTGTTTTTT.

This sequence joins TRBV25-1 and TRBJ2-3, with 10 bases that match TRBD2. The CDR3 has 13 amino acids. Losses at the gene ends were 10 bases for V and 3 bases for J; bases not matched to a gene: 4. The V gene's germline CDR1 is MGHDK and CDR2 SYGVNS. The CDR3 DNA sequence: TGTGCCATTAGCGGGAGGTTTACAGATACGCAGTATTTT. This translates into CAISGRFTDTQYF.

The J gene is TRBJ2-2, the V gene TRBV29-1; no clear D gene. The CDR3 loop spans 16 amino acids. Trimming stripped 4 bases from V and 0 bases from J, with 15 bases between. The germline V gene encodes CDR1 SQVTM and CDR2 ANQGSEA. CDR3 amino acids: CSVAQAKPTNTGELFF. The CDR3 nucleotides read TGCAGCGTTGCCCAAGCAAAACCTACGAACACCGGGGAGCTGTTTTTT.

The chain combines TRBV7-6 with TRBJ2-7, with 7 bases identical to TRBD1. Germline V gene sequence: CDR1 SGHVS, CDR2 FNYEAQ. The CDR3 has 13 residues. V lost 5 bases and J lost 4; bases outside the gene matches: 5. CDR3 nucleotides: TGTGCCAGCAGCCCGGGACAGCCTTACGAGCAGTACTTC. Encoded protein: CASSPGQPYEQYF.

CDR3 nucleotides: TGTGCCAGCTCACCAGGTACCGGGAACGATTTCTTT. This encodes CASSPGTGNDFF. The rearrangement uses TRBV18 and TRBJ1-1, with no clear D. Deletions cut 2 bases from V and 13 bases from J, with 14 bases between. The germline V gene encodes CDR1 KGHSH and CDR2 LQKENI. The CDR3 runs to 12 residues.

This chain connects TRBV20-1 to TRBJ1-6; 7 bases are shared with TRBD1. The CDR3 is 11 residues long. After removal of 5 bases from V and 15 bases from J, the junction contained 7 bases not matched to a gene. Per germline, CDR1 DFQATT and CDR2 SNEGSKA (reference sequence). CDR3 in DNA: TGCAGTGCTGGGGACAGCCAACACCTCCACTTT. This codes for CSAGDSQHLHF.

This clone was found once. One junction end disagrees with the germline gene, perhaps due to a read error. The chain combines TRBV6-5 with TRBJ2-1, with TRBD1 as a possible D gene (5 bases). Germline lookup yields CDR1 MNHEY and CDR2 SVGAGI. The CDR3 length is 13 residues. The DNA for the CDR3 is TGTGCCAGCAGTCAACAGGCCTATAATGAGCAGTTCTTC. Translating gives CASSQQAYNEQFF.

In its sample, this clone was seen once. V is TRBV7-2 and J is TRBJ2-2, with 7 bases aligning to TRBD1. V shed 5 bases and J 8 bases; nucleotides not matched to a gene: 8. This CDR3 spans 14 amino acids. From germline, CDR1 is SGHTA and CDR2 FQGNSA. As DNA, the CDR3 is TGTGCCAGCAGCCATACGGCCAGGGGGGGGGAGCTGTTTTTT. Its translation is CASSHTARGGELFF.

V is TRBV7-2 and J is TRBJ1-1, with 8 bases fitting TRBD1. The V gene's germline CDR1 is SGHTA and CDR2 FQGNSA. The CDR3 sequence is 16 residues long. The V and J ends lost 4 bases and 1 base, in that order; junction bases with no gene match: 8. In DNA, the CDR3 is TGTGCCAGCAGCTCCGACTCCGGGACAGGGAACACTGAAGCTTTCTTT. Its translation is CASSSDSGTGNTEAFF.

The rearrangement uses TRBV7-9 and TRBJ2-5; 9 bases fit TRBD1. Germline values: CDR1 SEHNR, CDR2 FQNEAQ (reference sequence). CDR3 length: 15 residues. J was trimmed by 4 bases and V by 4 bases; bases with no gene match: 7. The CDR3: CASSSTTGGSETQYF. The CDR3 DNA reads TGTGCCAGCAGCTCTACTACAGGGGGCTCAGAGACCCAGTACTTC.

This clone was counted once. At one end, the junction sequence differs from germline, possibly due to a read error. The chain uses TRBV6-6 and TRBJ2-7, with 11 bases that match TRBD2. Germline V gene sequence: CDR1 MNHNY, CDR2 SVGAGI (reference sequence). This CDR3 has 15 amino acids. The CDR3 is CASSYTSGSSYGQYF. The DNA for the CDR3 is TGTGCCAGCAGTTACACTAGCGGGAGCTCCTACGGGCAGTACTTC.

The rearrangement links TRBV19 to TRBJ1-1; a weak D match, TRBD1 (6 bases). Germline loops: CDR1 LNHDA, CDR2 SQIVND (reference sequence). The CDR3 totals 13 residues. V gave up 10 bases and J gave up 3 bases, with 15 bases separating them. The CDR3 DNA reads TGTGCCACCCTAACCCCAGGGGACACTGAAGCTTTCTTT. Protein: CATLTPGDTEAFF.

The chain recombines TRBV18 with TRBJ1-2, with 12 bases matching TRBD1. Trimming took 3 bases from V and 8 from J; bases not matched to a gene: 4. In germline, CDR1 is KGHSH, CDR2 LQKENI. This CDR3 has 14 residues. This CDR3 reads CASSPGQGADGYTF. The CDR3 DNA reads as TGTGCCAGCTCACCGGGACAGGGGGCGGACGGCTACACCTTC.

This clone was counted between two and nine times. CDR3 sequence: CATSPLKAGTHGYTF. The CDR3 DNA follows: TGTGCCACCAGCCCACTTAAAGCAGGGACACATGGCTACACCTTC. V is TRBV15 and J is TRBJ1-2, with D perhaps matching TRBD1 (6 bases). The CDR3 spans 15 residues. V lost 5 bases and J lost 6, with 19 bases in between. Germline-derived CDR1 and CDR2 are LNHNV and YYDKDF (reference sequence).

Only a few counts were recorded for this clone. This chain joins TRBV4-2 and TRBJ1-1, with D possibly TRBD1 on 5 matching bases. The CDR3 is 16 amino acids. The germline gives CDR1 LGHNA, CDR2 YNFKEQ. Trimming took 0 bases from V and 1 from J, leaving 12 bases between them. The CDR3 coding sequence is TGTGCCAGCAGCCAAGACCTTGGGGGAGGGAACACTGAAGCTTTCTTT. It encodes CASSQDLGGGNTEAFF.

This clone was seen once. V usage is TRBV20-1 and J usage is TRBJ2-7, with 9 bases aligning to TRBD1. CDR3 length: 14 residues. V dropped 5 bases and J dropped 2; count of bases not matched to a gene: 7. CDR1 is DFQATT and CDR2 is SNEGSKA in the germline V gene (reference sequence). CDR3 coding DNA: TGCAGTGCTGGTGCGGACAGGGGACCCTACGAGCAGTACTTC. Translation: CSAGADRGPYEQYF.